Below, 17 T cell receptor beta chains from the same sample are listed, as sequenced in a study of neurological immune-mediated disorders. TCRdb used MiXCR to reprocess the 5' RACE reads, holding one entry per CDR3 protein. The sample consists of 40,000 or so distinct CDR3 sequences, approximately 15% of them appearing once. As for time point: longitudinal time-point 3. Sequencing input: PBMCs. These receptors all come from a man younger than 45 in good health.

This clonotype was seen repeatedly, ten times or more. The chain carries TRBV5-1 and TRBJ1-1; 8 bases align to TRBD1. Unmatched junction bases numbered 5, after V lost 4 bases and J lost 0 bases. Germline CDR1 and CDR2: SGHRS and YFSETQ. This CDR3 has 15 residues. CDR3 DNA: TGCGCCAGCAGCAGTGGACAGGGAATGAACACTGAAGCTTTCTTT. It is translated as CASSSGQGMNTEAFF. Supplemented by reference TRBV5-1 and TRBJ1-1, the full variable domain reads KAGVTQTPRYLIKTRGQQVTLSCSPISGHRSVSWYQQTPGQGLQFLFEYFSETQRNKGNFPGRFSGRQFSNSRSEMNVSTLELGDSALYLCASSSGQGMNTEAFFGQGTRLTVV.

The table lists this clonotype with many counts. The genes are TRBV5-1 and TRBJ2-2, with TRBD2 matching 7 bases. The V and J ends lost 0 bases and 1 base, in that order; junction bases with no gene match: 12. Germline V CDR1 and CDR2: SGHRS, YFSETQ. The CDR3 contains 19 residues. CDR3: CASSLVRLAEKKNTGELFF. For the CDR3, the DNA is TGCGCCAGCAGCTTGGTGCGCCTAGCGGAAAAGAAGAACACCGGGGAGCTGTTTTTT. The entire variable domain, with the rest obtained from reference TRBV5-1 and TRBJ2-2, is as follows: KAGVTQTPRYLIKTRGQQVTLSCSPISGHRSVSWYQQTPGQGLQFLFEYFSETQRNKGNFPGRFSGRQFSNSRSEMNVSTLELGDSALYLCASSLVRLAEKKNTGELFFGEGSRLTVL.

This clonotype was observed at least ten times. The chain combines TRBV25-1 with TRBJ2-7; 7 nucleotides agree with TRBD1. Germline assignment: CDR1 MGHDK and CDR2 SYGVNS. Losses at the gene ends were 1 base for V and 4 bases for J; bases not matched to a gene: 10. CDR3 length equals 16 residues. CDR3 in DNA: TGTGCCAGCAGTGAATTGGTTTTTGACAGGGAATACGAGCAGTACTTC. It yields the protein CASSELVFDREYEQYF.

This clonotype was detected many times. The rearrangement joins TRBV7-2 to TRBJ2-1; TRBD1 might be the D (5 bases). Trimming removed 0 bases at V and 8 bases at J, with 8 bases between. Germline CDR1 and CDR2: SGHTA and FQGNSA. The CDR3 extends over 13 amino acids. The CDR3 here is CASSLAQEYEQFF. CDR3 nucleotides: TGTGCCAGCAGCTTAGCACAGGAATATGAGCAGTTCTTC.

Worth noting for this clonotype: Likely a read error: the CDR3 ends without its conserved phenylalanine or tryptophan. The chain is built from TRBV5-1 and TRBJ2-5; D not certain. Germline CDR1 reads SGHRS; CDR2 reads YFSETQ. The length of the CDR3 is 15 residues. CDR3 sequence: CASSLASLSQETQYL. CDR3 bases: TGCGCGAGCAGCTTGGCCAGCCTCAGCCAAGAGACCCAGTACTTA.

This clonotype was counted many times. This chain joins TRBV20-1 and TRBJ2-7, with 12 nucleotides matching TRBD1. This CDR3 has 15 residues. V lost 0 bases, J lost 5 bases, and 5 bases stayed unmatched. Per the germline V gene, CDR1 is DFQATT and CDR2 is SNEGSKA (reference sequence). The CDR3 region is CSAREWDRGLDEQYF. CDR3 DNA: TGCAGTGCTAGAGAATGGGACAGGGGGCTCGACGAGCAGTACTTC.

A few counts support this clonotype. V and J are TRBV12-3 or TRBV12-4 and TRBJ2-1; 8 bases are shared with TRBD2. This CDR3 contains 13 residues. Germline trimming cut 8 bases from V and 5 bases from J; bases unmatched to any gene: 5. In DNA, the CDR3 is TGTGCCAGCGAGCGGGAGATCAACAATGAGCAGTTCTTC. This codes for CASEREINNEQFF.

This clonotype was observed many times. The chain combines TRBV7-9 with TRBJ1-6, with 7 bases identical to TRBD1. The CDR3 extends over 15 amino acids. The trim removed 4 bases at V and 13 bases at J, leaving 13 bases unmatched. In germline, CDR1 is SEHNR, CDR2 FQNEAQ (reference sequence). CDR3 in amino acids: CASSSGQNGRWPLHF. CDR3 in DNA: TGTGCCAGCAGCTCGGGACAGAACGGGCGGTGGCCCCTCCACTTT. The variable domain in full, with the rest retrieved from reference TRBV7-9 and TRBJ1-6, is DTGVSQNPRHKITKRGQNVTFRCDPISEHNRLYWYRQTLGQGPEFLTYFQNEAQLEKSRLLSDRFSAERPKGSFSTLEIQRTEQGDSAMYLCASSSGQNGRWPLHFGNGTRLTVT.

This clonotype was seen at least ten times. The rearrangement joins TRBV5-1 to TRBJ2-2; the D is unclear. Germline CDR1 reads SGHRS; CDR2 reads YFSETQ. V dropped 7 bases and J dropped 6 bases, with 10 bases sitting between them. This CDR3 contains 12 residues. CDR3 sequence reads: CASYLLAGELFF. The CDR3 bases are TGCGCCAGCTATCTCTTGGCCGGGGAGCTGTTTTTT.

V and J are TRBV5-1 and TRBJ2-1, with D uncertain. The germline V gene has CDR1 SGHRS and CDR2 YFSETQ. Trimming left V 0 bases short and J 4 bases short, with 5 bases between. The CDR3 has 13 amino acids. CDR3 DNA: TGCGCCAGCAGCTTGGGACATTACAATGAGCAGTTCTTC. Residues: CASSLGHYNEQFF.

This clonotype was detected ten times or more. The chain is built from TRBV7-9 and TRBJ2-3; D might be TRBD2 (6 bases). CDR1 is SEHNR, CDR2 FQNEAQ, per germline (reference sequence). The V and J ends lost 4 bases and 3 bases respectively, with 17 bases between them. The CDR3 is made up of 16 amino acids. The CDR3 here is CASSSVLGTGTDTQYF. The CDR3 DNA is TGTGCCAGCAGCTCAGTACTCGGGACTGGTACAGATACGCAGTATTTT.

Points on this clonotype: This may be a read error, as it is one base from a much larger clone. V is TRBV6-5 and J is TRBJ2-1, with a possible D match to TRBD1 (6 bases). The germline CDR1 and CDR2 sequences are MNHEY and SVGAGI. The CDR3 spans 14 residues. The DNA of the CDR3 is TGTGTCAGCAGGGAGACAGGTACCTACAATGAGCAGTTCTTC. It encodes CVSRETGTYNEQFF.

The chain is built from TRBV10-1 and TRBJ2-1; the match to TRBD2 covers 10 bases. CDR1 is WNHNN and CDR2 is SYGVQD in the germline V gene (reference sequence). CDR3 length: 16 amino acids. V was pared by 0 bases and J by 5 bases, with 4 bases of the junction left unmatched. The CDR3 DNA reads TGCGCCAGCAGTGAGTCCCTAGCGGGGGATAACAATGAGCAGTTCTTC. It encodes CASSESLAGDNNEQFF.

The V and J genes are TRBV5-1 and TRBJ2-7; possibly TRBD1 for D (6 bases). The CDR3 spans 14 residues. Germline loops: CDR1 SGHRS, CDR2 YFSETQ. The ends were cut back, 4 bases at V and 2 bases at J, with 13 bases in the middle. The CDR3 nucleotides read TGCGCCAGCAGCCTAAGCAGGGGTCCCTACGAGCAGTACTTC. It encodes CASSLSRGPYEQYF. The variable domain in full, with the rest retrieved from reference TRBV5-1 and TRBJ2-7, is KAGVTQTPRYLIKTRGQQVTLSCSPISGHRSVSWYQQTPGQGLQFLFEYFSETQRNKGNFPGRFSGRQFSNSRSEMNVSTLELGDSALYLCASSLSRGPYEQYFGPGTRLTVT.

In regard to this clonotype: One junction end disagrees with the germline gene, perhaps due to a read error. CDR3 region: CASSLEGWDRNTTYF. The CDR3 coding sequence is TGTGCCAGCAGCTTGGAAGGGTGGGATAGAAACACCACATATTTT. The chain couples TRBV5-5 to TRBJ1-3; D gene uncertain. This CDR3 region has 15 residues. Germline V CDR1 and CDR2: SGHKS, YYEKEE (reference sequence).

In this sample, this clonotype turned up many times. This chain uses TRBV29-1 with TRBJ2-5; D perhaps matches TRBD1 (5 bases). Germline V gene sequence: CDR1 SQVTM, CDR2 ANQGSEA. The V gene lost 7 bases and the J gene lost 7 bases, with 13 bases spanning the gap. The CDR3 spans 11 residues. CDR3 residues: CSARQGPTQYF. The CDR3 DNA reads as TGCAGCGCGAGGCAGGGCCCGACCCAGTACTTC.

This clonotype appeared many times. The rearrangement joins TRBV9 to TRBJ2-7, with D tentatively TRBD1 (6 bases). V was trimmed by 0 bases and J by 2 bases, leaving 9 bases between them. Germline V gives CDR1 SGDLS, CDR2 YYNGEE. This CDR3 comprises 14 residues. DNA of the CDR3: TGTGCCAGCAGCGTAGGGACAGAGACCTACGAGCAGTACTTC. Its translation: CASSVGTETYEQYF.